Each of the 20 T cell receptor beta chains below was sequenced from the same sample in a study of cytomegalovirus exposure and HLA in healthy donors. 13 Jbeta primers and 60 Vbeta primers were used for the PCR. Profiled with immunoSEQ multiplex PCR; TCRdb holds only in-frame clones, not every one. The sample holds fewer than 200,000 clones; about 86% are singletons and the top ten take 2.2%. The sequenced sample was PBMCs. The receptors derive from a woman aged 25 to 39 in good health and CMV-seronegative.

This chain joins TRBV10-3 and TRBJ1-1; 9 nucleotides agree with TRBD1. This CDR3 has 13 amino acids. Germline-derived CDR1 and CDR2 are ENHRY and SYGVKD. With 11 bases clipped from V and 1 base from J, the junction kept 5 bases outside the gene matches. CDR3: CAARDRANTEAFF. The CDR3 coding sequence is TGTGCCGCTCGGGACAGGGCGAACACTGAAGCTTTCTTT.

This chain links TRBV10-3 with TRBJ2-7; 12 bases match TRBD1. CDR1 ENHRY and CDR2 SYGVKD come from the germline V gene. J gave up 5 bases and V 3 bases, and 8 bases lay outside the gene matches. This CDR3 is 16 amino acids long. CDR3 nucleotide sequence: TGTGCCATCAGTGAACCCGGGACAGGGGGCCTCCACGAGCAGTACTTC. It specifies CAISEPGTGGLHEQYF.

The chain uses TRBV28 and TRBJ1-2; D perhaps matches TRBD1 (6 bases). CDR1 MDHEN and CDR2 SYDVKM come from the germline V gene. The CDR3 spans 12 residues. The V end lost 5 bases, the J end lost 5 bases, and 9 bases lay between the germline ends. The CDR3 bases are TGTGCCAGCAGTGCGACAGGTTATGGCTACACCTTC. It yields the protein CASSATGYGYTF.

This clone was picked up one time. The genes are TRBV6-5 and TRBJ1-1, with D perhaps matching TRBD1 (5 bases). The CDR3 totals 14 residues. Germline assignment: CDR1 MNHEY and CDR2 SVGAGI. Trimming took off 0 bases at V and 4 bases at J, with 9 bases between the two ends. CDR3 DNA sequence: TGTGCCAGCAGTTACTCTCTCGGGGGCACTGAAGCTTTCTTT. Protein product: CASSYSLGGTEAFF.

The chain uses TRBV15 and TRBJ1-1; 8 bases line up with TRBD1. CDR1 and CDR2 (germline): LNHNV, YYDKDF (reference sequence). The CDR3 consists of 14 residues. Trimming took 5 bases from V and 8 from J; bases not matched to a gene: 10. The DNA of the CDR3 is TGTGCCACCAGCGCCAACAGGGGGATATCGGAAGCTTTCTTT. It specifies CATSANRGISEAFF.

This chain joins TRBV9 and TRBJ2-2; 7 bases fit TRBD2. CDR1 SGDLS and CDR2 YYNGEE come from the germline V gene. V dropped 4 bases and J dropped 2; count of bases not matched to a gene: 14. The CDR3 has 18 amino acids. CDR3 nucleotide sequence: TGTGCCAGCAGCCTCTCTCGCTCGGGGGGAAGAAACACCGGGGAGCTGTTTTTT. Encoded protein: CASSLSRSGGRNTGELFF.

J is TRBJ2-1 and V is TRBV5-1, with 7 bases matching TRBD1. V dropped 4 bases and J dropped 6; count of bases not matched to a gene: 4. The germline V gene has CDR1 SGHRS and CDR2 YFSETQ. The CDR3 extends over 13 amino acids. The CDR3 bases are TGCGCCAGCAGCATCGGACAGGCCAATGAGCAGTTCTTC. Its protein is CASSIGQANEQFF.

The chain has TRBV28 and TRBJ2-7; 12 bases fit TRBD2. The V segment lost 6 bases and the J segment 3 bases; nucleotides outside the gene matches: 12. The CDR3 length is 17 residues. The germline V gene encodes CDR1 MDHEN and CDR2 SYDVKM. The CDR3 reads CASSNEGTSGRNYEQYF. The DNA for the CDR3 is TGTGCCAGCAGCAACGAAGGGACTAGCGGGCGAAACTACGAGCAGTACTTC.

The CDR3 reads CASSVEGAGQETQYF. DNA of the CDR3: TGTGCCAGCAGCGTAGAAGGGGCAGGTCAAGAGACCCAGTACTTC. The rearrangement links TRBV9 to TRBJ2-5, with a weak D call TRBD1 (5 bases). Trimming removed 0 bases at V and 2 bases at J, with 11 bases between. CDR1 and CDR2 (germline): SGDLS, YYNGEE. CDR3 size: 15 residues.

The chain's CDR3 is CAWSVEGGGGYTF. For the CDR3, the DNA is TGTGCCTGGAGTGTAGAGGGCGGAGGTGGCTACACCTTC. V usage is TRBV30 and J usage is TRBJ1-2; no definite D call. This CDR3 has 13 residues. Looked up from germline, CDR1 is GTSNPN and CDR2 is SVGIG (reference sequence). The V end lost 0 bases, the J end lost 7 bases, and 12 bases lay between the germline ends. The whole variable domain, filled in from reference TRBV30 and TRBJ1-2, reads SQTIHQWPATLVQPVGSPLSLECTVEGTSNPNLYWYRQAAGRGLQLLFYSVGIGQISSEVPQNLSASRPQDRQFILSSKKLLLSDSGFYLCAWSVEGGGGYTFGSGTRLTVV.

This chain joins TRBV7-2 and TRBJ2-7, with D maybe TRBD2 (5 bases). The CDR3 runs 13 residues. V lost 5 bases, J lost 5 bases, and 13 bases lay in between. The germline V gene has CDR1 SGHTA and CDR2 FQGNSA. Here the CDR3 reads CASSEGNVHEQYF. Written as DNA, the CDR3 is TGTGCCAGCAGCGAGGGTAACGTACACGAGCAGTACTTC. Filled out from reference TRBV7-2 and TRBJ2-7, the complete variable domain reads GAGVSQSPSNKVTEKGKDVELRCDPISGHTALYWYRQSLGQGLEFLIYFQGNSAPDKSGLPSDRFSAERTGGSVSTLTIQRTQQEDSAVYLCASSEGNVHEQYFGPGTRLTVT.

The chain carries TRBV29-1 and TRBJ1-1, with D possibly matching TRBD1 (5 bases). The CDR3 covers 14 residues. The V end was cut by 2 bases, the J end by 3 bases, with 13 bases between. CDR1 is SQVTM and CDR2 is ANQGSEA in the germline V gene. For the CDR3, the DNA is TGCAGCGTTGAAAGGGGATCGATAGACACTGAAGCTTTCTTT. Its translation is CSVERGSIDTEAFF. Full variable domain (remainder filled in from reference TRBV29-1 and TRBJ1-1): SAVISQKPSRDICQRGTSLTIQCQVDSQVTMMFWYRQQPGQSLTLIATANQGSEATYESGFVIDKFPISRPNLTFSTLTVSNMSPEDSSIYLCSVERGSIDTEAFFGQGTRLTVV.

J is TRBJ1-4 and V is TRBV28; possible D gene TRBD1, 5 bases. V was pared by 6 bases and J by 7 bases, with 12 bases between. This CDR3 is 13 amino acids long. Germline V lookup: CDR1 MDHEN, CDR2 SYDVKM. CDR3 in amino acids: CASRLREGEKLFF. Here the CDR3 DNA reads TGTGCCAGCAGACTCAGGGAGGGTGAAAAACTGTTTTTT.

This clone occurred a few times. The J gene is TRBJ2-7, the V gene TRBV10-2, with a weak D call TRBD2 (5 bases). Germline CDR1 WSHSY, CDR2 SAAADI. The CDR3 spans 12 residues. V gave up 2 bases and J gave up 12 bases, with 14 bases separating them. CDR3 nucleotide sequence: TGCGCCAGCAGTGAGCAGCGGACTGGAAGGTACTTC. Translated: CASSEQRTGRYF.

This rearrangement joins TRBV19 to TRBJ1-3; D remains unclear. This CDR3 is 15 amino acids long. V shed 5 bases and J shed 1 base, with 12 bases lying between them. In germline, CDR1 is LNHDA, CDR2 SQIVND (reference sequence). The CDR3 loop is CASSPAGGSGNTIYF. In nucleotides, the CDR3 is TGTGCCAGTAGTCCAGCGGGAGGATCTGGAAACACCATATATTTT.

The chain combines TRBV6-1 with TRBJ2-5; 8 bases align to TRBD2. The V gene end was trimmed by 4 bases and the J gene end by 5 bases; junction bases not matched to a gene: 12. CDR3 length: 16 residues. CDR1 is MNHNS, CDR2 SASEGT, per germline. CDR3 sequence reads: CASSVTGGLNWETQYF. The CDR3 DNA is TGTGCCAGCAGTGTAACGGGAGGGCTTAATTGGGAGACCCAGTACTTC.

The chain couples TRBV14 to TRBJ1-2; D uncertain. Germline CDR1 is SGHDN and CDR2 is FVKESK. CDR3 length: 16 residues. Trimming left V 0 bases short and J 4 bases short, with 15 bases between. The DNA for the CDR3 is TGTGCCAGCAGCCAAGATCTGGTAGGAGCTATCTATGGCTACACCTTC. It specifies CASSQDLVGAIYGYTF.

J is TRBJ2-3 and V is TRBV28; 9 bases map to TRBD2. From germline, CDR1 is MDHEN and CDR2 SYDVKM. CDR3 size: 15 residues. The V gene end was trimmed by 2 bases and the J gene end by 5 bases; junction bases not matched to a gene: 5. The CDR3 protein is CASSLAAGGLDTQYF. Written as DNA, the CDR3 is TGTGCCAGCAGTTTAGCGGCGGGGGGGTTAGATACGCAGTATTTT.

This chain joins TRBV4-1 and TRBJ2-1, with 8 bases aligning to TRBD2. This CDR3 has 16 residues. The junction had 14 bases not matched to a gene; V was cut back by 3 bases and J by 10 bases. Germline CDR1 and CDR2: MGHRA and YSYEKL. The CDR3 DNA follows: TGCGCCAGCAGCCATGGGGGGCTGAGCGGGGGACCCGAGCAGTTCTTC. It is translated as CASSHGGLSGGPEQFF.

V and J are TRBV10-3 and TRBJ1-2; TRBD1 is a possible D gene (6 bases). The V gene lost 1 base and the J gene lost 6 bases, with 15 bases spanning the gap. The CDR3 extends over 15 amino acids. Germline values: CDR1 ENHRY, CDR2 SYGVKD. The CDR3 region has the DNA TGTGCCATCAGTGAGTTACAGGGCATTCCCGATGGCTACACCTTC. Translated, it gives CAISELQGIPDGYTF.